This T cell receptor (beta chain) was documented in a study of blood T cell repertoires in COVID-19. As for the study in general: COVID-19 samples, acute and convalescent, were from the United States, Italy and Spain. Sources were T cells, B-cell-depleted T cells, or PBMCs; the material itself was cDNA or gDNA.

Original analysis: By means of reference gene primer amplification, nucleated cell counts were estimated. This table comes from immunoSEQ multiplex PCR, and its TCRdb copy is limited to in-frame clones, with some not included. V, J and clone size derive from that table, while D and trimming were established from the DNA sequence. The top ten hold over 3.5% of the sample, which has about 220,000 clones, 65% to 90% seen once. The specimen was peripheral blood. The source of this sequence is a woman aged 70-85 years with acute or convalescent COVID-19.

In nucleotides, the CDR3 is TGTGCCAGCAGTTCCCGACAGGTACGGTCACCCCTCCACTTT. It codes for CASSSRQVRSPLHF. The V call is TRBV6-2 or TRBV6-3, the J call TRBJ1-6; possible D gene TRBD1, 6 bases. Germline-derived CDR1 and CDR2 are MNHEY and SVGEGT. CDR3 length: 14 residues. The V end lost 4 bases, the J end lost 10 bases, and 14 bases lay between the germline ends.